One and the same sample provided the 8 T cell receptor beta chains below, sequenced in a study of blood T cell repertoires in COVID-19. Sequenced by immunoSEQ multiplex PCR; TCRdb stores in-frame clones only, minus some. The sample carries 470,000 or so clones, approximately 90% recorded once. The sequenced material came from peripheral blood. The receptors were sampled from a woman younger than 45 with acute or convalescent COVID-19.

The chain couples TRBV19 to TRBJ2-2; TRBD1 might be the D (5 bases). V lost 7 bases, J lost 2 bases, and 17 bases lay in between. This CDR3 has 16 residues. CDR1 is LNHDA, CDR2 SQIVND, per germline (reference sequence). CDR3 coding DNA: TGTGCCAGTAAAAGGGGCCCCCTTCTAAACACCGGGGAGCTGTTTTTT. Its translation: CASKRGPLLNTGELFF. Together with reference TRBV19 and TRBJ2-2, the CDR3 gives the full variable domain: DGGITQSPKYLFRKEGQNVTLSCEQNLNHDAMYWYRQDPGQGLRLIYYSQIVNDFQKGDIAEGYSVSREKKESFPLTVTSAQKNPTAFYLCASKRGPLLNTGELFFGEGSRLTVL.

The chain couples TRBV3-1 (or the pseudogene TRBV3-2) to TRBJ2-3, with D possibly being TRBD2 (5 bases). The CDR3 runs to 15 residues. Between the trimmed V and J ends, which lost 4 bases and 3 bases, there was a span of 14 bases. In germline, CDR1 is LGHDT, CDR2 YNNKEL (reference sequence). The CDR3 DNA follows: TGTGCCAGCAGCCCCCCGCGGGCTACGACAGATACGCAGTATTTT. Amino acid sequence: CASSPPRATTDTQYF.

This clone was picked up a small number of times. V gene TRBV7-9 combines with J gene TRBJ1-2; 9 positions agree with TRBD1. This CDR3 spans 16 amino acids. CDR1 and CDR2 (germline): SEHNR, FQNEAQ (reference sequence). After removal of 4 bases from V and 8 bases from J, the junction contained 14 bases not matched to a gene. The CDR3 is CASSSSPPQGAGGYTF. CDR3 in DNA: TGTGCCAGCAGCTCCTCCCCCCCACAGGGGGCGGGCGGCTACACCTTC.

The DNA of the CDR3 is TGTGCCAGCAGTTACGAGGTTTTGTCCAGGGGGCTCAATGTGGAACTGTTTTTT. Protein sequence: CASSYEVLSRGLNVELFF. This chain links TRBV6-2 or TRBV6-3 with TRBJ1-4; the match to TRBD1 covers 8 bases. Trimming took 2 bases from V and 12 from J; bases not matched to a gene: 20. This CDR3 has 18 residues. CDR1 MNHEY and CDR2 SVGEGT come from the germline V gene.

The CDR3 spells CASSVDHFTDTQYF. CDR3 DNA sequence: TGTGCCAGCAGCGTAGATCACTTCACAGATACGCAGTATTTT. The rearrangement uses TRBV9 and TRBJ2-3; no reliable D call. The V end lost 0 bases, the J end lost 2 bases, and 7 bases lay between the germline ends. The germline V gene encodes CDR1 SGDLS and CDR2 YYNGEE. CDR3 length: 14 residues.

J is TRBJ2-1 and V is TRBV5-1, with 8 bases that match TRBD2. The length of the CDR3 is 18 residues. The ends lost 3 bases at V and 1 base at J; junction bases unmatched: 12. Germline CDR1 is SGHRS and CDR2 is YFSETQ. The CDR3: CASSSQGLGRSSYNEQFF. For the CDR3, the DNA is TGCGCCAGCAGCTCACAGGGACTAGGTCGGTCGTCCTACAATGAGCAGTTCTTC.

This chain connects TRBV28 to TRBJ1-1, with D possibly matching TRBD1 (6 bases). Germline assignment: CDR1 MDHEN and CDR2 SYDVKM. This CDR3 is 15 amino acids long. Deletions cut 7 bases from V and 4 bases from J, with 19 bases between. The CDR3 sequence is CASTKRTGIGTEAFF. CDR3 sequence (DNA): TGTGCCAGCACAAAACGAACAGGGATCGGCACTGAAGCTTTCTTT.

The chain carries TRBV7-3 and TRBJ2-7; 10 bases are a match to TRBD1. This CDR3 has 15 residues. Per the germline V gene, CDR1 is SGHTA and CDR2 is FQGTGA. V lost 5 bases to trimming and J lost 4 bases; unmatched junction nucleotides: 8. As DNA, the CDR3 is TGTGCCAGCAGCCCCGGGGGACAGGGGTTGTACGAGCAGTACTTC. It codes for CASSPGGQGLYEQYF.